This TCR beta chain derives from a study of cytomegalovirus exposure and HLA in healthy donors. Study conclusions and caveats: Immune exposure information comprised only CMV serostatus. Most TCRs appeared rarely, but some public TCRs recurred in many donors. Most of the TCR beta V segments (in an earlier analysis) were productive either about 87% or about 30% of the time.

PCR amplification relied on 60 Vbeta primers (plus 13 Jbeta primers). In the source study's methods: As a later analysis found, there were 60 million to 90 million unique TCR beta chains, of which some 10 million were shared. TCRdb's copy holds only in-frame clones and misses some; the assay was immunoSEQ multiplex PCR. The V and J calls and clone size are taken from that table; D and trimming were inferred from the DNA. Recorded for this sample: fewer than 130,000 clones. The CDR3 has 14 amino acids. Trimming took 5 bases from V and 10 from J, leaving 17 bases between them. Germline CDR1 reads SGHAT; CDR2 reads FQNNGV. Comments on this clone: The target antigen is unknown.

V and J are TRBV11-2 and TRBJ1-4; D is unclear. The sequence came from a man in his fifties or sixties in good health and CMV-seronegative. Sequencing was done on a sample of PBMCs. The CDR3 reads CASSTDATGGKLFF. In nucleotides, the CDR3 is TGTGCCAGCAGCACCGACGCAACGGGAGGAAAACTGTTTTTT.